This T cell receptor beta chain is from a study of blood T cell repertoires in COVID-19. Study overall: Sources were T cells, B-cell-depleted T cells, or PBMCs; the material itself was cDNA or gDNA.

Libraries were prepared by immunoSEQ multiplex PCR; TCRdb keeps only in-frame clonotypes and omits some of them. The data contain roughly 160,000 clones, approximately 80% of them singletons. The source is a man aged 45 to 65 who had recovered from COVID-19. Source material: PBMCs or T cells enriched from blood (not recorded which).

The CDR3 loop reads CASSQELTGLRVYEQYF. The CDR3 DNA reads TGCGCCAGCAGCCAAGAGTTGACAGGGCTACGGGTCTACGAGCAGTACTTC. This chain connects TRBV4-3 to TRBJ2-7; the match to TRBD1 covers 7 bases. Germline CDR1 LGHNA, CDR2 YSLEER. The length of the CDR3 is 17 residues. Trimming at V came to 0 bases and at J to 3 bases, leaving 11 bases not matched to a gene.